These 27 T cell receptor beta chains originate from one sample sequenced in a study of control samples from healthy donors and cancer patients. Sequencing used immunoSEQ multiplex PCR; TCRdb keeps in-frame clones, though not all of them. The sample lists around 51,000 clones, almost 90% occurring once. Specimen: PBMCs. Receptor source: a man aged 50 to 59 with head and neck cancer.

This rearrangement joins TRBV14 to TRBJ1-1, with TRBD1 matching over 8 bases. The CDR3 is made up of 15 amino acids. The germline V gene encodes CDR1 SGHDN and CDR2 FVKESK. Trimming took 3 bases from V and 5 from J; bases not matched to a gene: 8. The CDR3 nucleotides are TGTGCCAGCAGCCAGACCAGGGGGCGCGGGACTGAAGCTTTCTTT. Its translation is CASSQTRGRGTEAFF.

This clone was found a few times. CDR3 nucleotides: TGCGCCAGCAGCCCAAAGGGGACAGCCAGCTCTGGGGCCAACGTCCTGACTTTC. Translation: CASSPKGTASSGANVLTF. The V gene is TRBV5-1, the J gene TRBJ2-6, with 7 positions matching TRBD1. Germline loops: CDR1 SGHRS, CDR2 YFSETQ. This CDR3 has 18 residues. The V segment lost 4 bases and the J segment 0 bases; nucleotides outside the gene matches: 10.

This chain links TRBV27 with TRBJ2-7; D is unresolved. The germline CDR1 and CDR2 sequences are MNHEY and SMNVEV (reference sequence). V was pared by 4 bases and J by 0 bases, with 10 bases between. There are 14 residues in the CDR3. CDR3: CASSSSDNSYEQYF. In DNA form, the CDR3 reads TGTGCCAGCAGTTCCTCTGACAACTCCTACGAGCAGTACTTC.

The CDR3 bases are TGTGCCAGCAGCACTGACAGGGGCAGGGAGCAGTTCTTC. It yields the protein CASSTDRGREQFF. The rearrangement joins TRBV5-6 to TRBJ2-1; 8 bases match TRBD1. V trimming: 4 bases; J trimming: 10 bases; junction bases outside the gene matches: 7. Germline V gene data show CDR1 as SGHDT and CDR2 as YYEEEE. CDR3 length equals 13 residues.

This chain uses TRBV7-9 with TRBJ1-5; 9 bases are a match to TRBD1. V was clipped by 5 bases and J by 12 bases; unmatched bases: 5. Looked up from germline, CDR1 is SEHNR and CDR2 is FQNEAQ (reference sequence). This CDR3 is built from 12 residues. CDR3 in DNA: TGTGCCAGCAGCCACGGGACAGGGAACCAGCATTTT. It is translated as CASSHGTGNQHF.

With regard to this clone: One junction end disagrees with the germline gene, perhaps due to a read error. The chain uses TRBV28 and TRBJ2-7, with D unclear. CDR1 is MDHEN, CDR2 SYDVKM, per germline. This CDR3 is built from 13 residues. This CDR3 reads CATSPPLSYEQYF. CDR3 coding DNA: TGTGCCACCAGTCCACCCCTCTCCTACGAGCAGTACTTC.

The sample holds a few counts of this clone. This chain links TRBV3-1 (or the pseudogene TRBV3-2) with TRBJ1-5, with D possibly matching TRBD1 (6 bases). Germline values: CDR1 LGHDT, CDR2 YNNKEL (reference sequence). The CDR3 has 14 residues. V lost 1 base, J lost 7 bases, and 11 bases lay in between. CDR3 region: CASSQAGVRQPQHF. CDR3 nucleotide sequence: TGTGCCAGCAGCCAAGCAGGGGTAAGGCAGCCCCAGCATTTT.

The V call is TRBV28, the J call TRBJ1-3; no clear D gene. V was trimmed by 2 bases and J by 0 bases, leaving 11 bases between them. Germline values: CDR1 MDHEN, CDR2 SYDVKM. This CDR3 has 16 residues. This chain's CDR3 is CASSLELRDSGNTIYF. The CDR3 nucleotides are TGTGCCAGCAGTTTAGAGCTAAGGGACTCTGGAAACACCATATATTTT.

This sequence joins TRBV30 and TRBJ1-2; D is perhaps TRBD1 (5 bases). The CDR3 has 12 residues. Trimming removed 3 bases at V and 2 bases at J, with 7 bases between. Germline lookup yields CDR1 GTSNPN and CDR2 SVGIG (reference sequence). For the CDR3, the DNA is TGTGCCTGGAGAGGGGCAAACTATGGCTACACCTTC. This sequence encodes CAWRGANYGYTF.

The chain combines TRBV7-2 with TRBJ2-7, with TRBD2 identical over 7 bases. CDR1 is SGHTA, CDR2 FQGNSA, per germline. CDR3 length equals 15 residues. Trimming cost V 5 bases and J 1 base; bases outside gene matches: 8. This CDR3 reads CASSQRAGASYEQYF. The CDR3 nucleotides are TGTGCCAGCAGCCAGAGGGCGGGAGCATCCTACGAGCAGTACTTC.

V gene TRBV2 combines with J gene TRBJ1-1; no definite D call. V gave up 6 bases and J gave up 14 bases, with 19 bases separating them. This CDR3 has 12 residues. CDR1 SNHLY and CDR2 FYNNEI come from the germline V gene. The DNA for the CDR3 is TGTGCCAGCAGCGCGACACCGGCGGGCGTATTCTTT. It is translated as CASSATPAGVFF.

The chain recombines TRBV29-1 with TRBJ1-2; 9 bases are shared with TRBD1. CDR1 is SQVTM and CDR2 is ANQGSEA in the germline V gene. CDR3 length: 16 amino acids. J was trimmed by 7 bases and V by 0 bases; bases with no gene match: 12. CDR3 nucleotide sequence: TGCAGCGTTGAAGATCGAAAAGTGGACAGGGGAGGTGGCTACACCTTC. Protein sequence: CSVEDRKVDRGGGYTF.

This chain joins TRBV14 and TRBJ1-1; 7 bases are shared with TRBD1. This CDR3 is built from 14 residues. Trimming at V came to 4 bases and at J to 1 base, leaving 3 bases not matched to a gene. Germline V gene lookup returns CDR1 SGHDN and CDR2 FVKESK. CDR3 residues: CASSLGQANTEAFF. The CDR3 region has the DNA TGTGCCAGCAGCCTAGGACAGGCGAACACTGAAGCTTTCTTT.

V gene TRBV7-9 combines with J gene TRBJ2-2; the match to TRBD2 covers 7 bases. V lost 4 bases and J lost 0; bases outside the gene matches: 5. Germline V gene lookup returns CDR1 SEHNR and CDR2 FQNEAQ (reference sequence). The CDR3 sequence is 16 residues long. Here the CDR3 DNA reads TGTGCCAGCAGCTCTACCCTAGCGGCGAACACCGGGGAGCTGTTTTTT. Translated: CASSSTLAANTGELFF.

This chain links TRBV27 with TRBJ2-7; 9 bases map to TRBD1. The CDR3 runs 16 residues. CDR1 and CDR2 (germline): MNHEY, SMNVEV (reference sequence). Unmatched junction bases numbered 11, after V lost 5 bases and J lost 3 bases. In DNA form, the CDR3 reads TGTGCCAGCAGTCCGCGACAGGGGGGGACTCTCTACGAGCAGTACTTC. Amino acid sequence: CASSPRQGGTLYEQYF.

The sample holds a few counts of this clone. V and J are TRBV11-2 and TRBJ2-3, with 10 bases aligning to TRBD2. CDR1 is SGHAT and CDR2 is FQNNGV in the germline V gene. The CDR3 loop spans 18 amino acids. Germline trimming cut 6 bases from V and 4 bases from J; bases unmatched to any gene: 16. The CDR3 spells CASRLTGLAGVQSDTQYF. CDR3 DNA sequence: TGTGCCAGCAGACTTACGGGGCTAGCGGGGGTTCAGTCAGATACGCAGTATTTT.

V usage is TRBV5-1 and J usage is TRBJ1-6; 9 bases are a match to TRBD1. CDR3 size: 16 residues. Looked up from germline, CDR1 is SGHRS and CDR2 is YFSETQ. V lost 3 bases to trimming and J lost 7 bases; unmatched junction nucleotides: 8. The CDR3 nucleotides read TGCGCCAGCAGCTCTACCGCCGGGACAGGGAATTCACCCCTCCACTTT. This encodes CASSSTAGTGNSPLHF.

This sequence joins TRBV11-2 and TRBJ2-7, with TRBD2 as a possible D gene (5 bases). The CDR3 extends over 15 amino acids. Germline assignment: CDR1 SGHAT and CDR2 FQNNGV. Trimming took 1 base from V and 9 from J, leaving 19 bases between them. In DNA, the CDR3 is TGTGCCAGCAGCTTAGCTCGGGGTCCTTTAGATGCGCAGTACTTC. Protein: CASSLARGPLDAQYF.

The CDR3 nucleotides are TGTGCCAGCAGCTCCGAGGCCCCCGTGGGCACAGATACGCAGTATTTT. Translated, it gives CASSSEAPVGTDTQYF. This rearrangement joins TRBV5-4 to TRBJ2-3, with D unclear. The germline V gene encodes CDR1 SGHNT and CDR2 YYREEE (reference sequence). The CDR3 contains 16 residues. Trimming took off 3 bases at V and 1 base at J, with 15 bases between the two ends.

The V gene is TRBV7-6, the J gene TRBJ1-1, with a weak D call TRBD1 (5 bases). CDR1 and CDR2 from the germline V gene are SGHVS and FNYEAQ. V was trimmed by 2 bases and J by 4 bases, leaving 20 bases between them. The CDR3 length is 17 residues. The DNA for the CDR3 is TGTGCCAGCAGCTTAAGGGGATCGCAGGAAGTGGGCACTGAAGCTTTCTTT. Its translation is CASSLRGSQEVGTEAFF.

The chain combines TRBV7-9 with TRBJ2-1, with a weak D call TRBD2 (6 bases). The germline CDR1 and CDR2 sequences are SEHNR and FQNEAQ (reference sequence). Deletions cut 3 bases from V and 8 bases from J, with 29 bases between. This CDR3 region has 19 residues. The CDR3 DNA follows: TGTGCCAGCAGCTTCCCCTCGGGCGGGGCCAGACTAGTGTTCGATGAGCAGTTCTTC. Its protein product is CASSFPSGGARLVFDEQFF. Supplemented by reference TRBV7-9 and TRBJ2-1, the full variable domain reads DTGVSQNPRHKITKRGQNVTFRCDPISEHNRLYWYRQTLGQGPEFLTYFQNEAQLEKSRLLSDRFSAERPKGSFSTLEIQRTEQGDSAMYLCASSFPSGGARLVFDEQFFGPGTRLTVL.

The chain combines TRBV19 with TRBJ1-5, with D hard to call. Germline V CDR1 and CDR2: LNHDA, SQIVND (reference sequence). The V and J ends lost 7 bases and 2 bases respectively, with 18 bases between them. The CDR3 is 16 residues long. The CDR3 loop reads CASMYSLAVGNQPQHF. The CDR3 bases are TGTGCCAGTATGTACTCCTTAGCAGTGGGCAATCAGCCCCAGCATTTT.

The chain uses TRBV11-2 and TRBJ1-5; D is ambiguous. Trimming took off 1 base at V and 4 bases at J, with 11 bases between the two ends. CDR1 SGHAT and CDR2 FQNNGV come from the germline V gene. The CDR3 has 15 amino acids. DNA of the CDR3: TGTGCCAGCAGCTTAGGCACCACTCGGAATCAGCCCCAGCATTTT. Amino acid sequence: CASSLGTTRNQPQHF.

This clone is labeled as medium-sized (0.01 to 0.1%). V usage is TRBV7-9 and J usage is TRBJ1-5; tentatively, D is TRBD1 (5 bases). In germline, CDR1 is SEHNR, CDR2 FQNEAQ (reference sequence). The CDR3 loop spans 16 amino acids. V lost 2 bases to trimming and J lost 2 bases, with 13 bases between them. Here the CDR3 reads CASSLSGGNGNQPQHF. The DNA of the CDR3 is TGTGCCAGCAGCTTATCGGGGGGAAACGGCAATCAGCCCCAGCATTTT.

The chain links TRBV3-1 (or the pseudogene TRBV3-2) to TRBJ2-2; 11 bases are shared with TRBD2. CDR1 and CDR2 from the germline V gene are LGHDT and YNNKEL (reference sequence). V lost 2 bases, J lost 3 bases, and 2 bases stayed unmatched. CDR3 size: 16 residues. The CDR3 region has the DNA TGTGCCAGCAGCCAACATAGCGGGAGGGACACCGGGGAGCTGTTTTTT. It yields the protein CASSQHSGRDTGELFF.

The CDR3 nucleotides are TGCGCCAGCAGCTTGGTTGGAGGGGGGGAGACCCAGTACTTC. Translating gives CASSLVGGGETQYF. This chain joins TRBV5-1 and TRBJ2-5, with D perhaps given as TRBD1 or TRBD2 (6 bases each). The CDR3 runs 14 residues. The V and J ends lost 0 bases and 5 bases respectively, with 11 bases between them. The germline V gene encodes CDR1 SGHRS and CDR2 YFSETQ. Supplemented by reference TRBV5-1 and TRBJ2-5, the full variable domain reads KAGVTQTPRYLIKTRGQQVTLSCSPISGHRSVSWYQQTPGQGLQFLFEYFSETQRNKGNFPGRFSGRQFSNSRSEMNVSTLELGDSALYLCASSLVGGGETQYFGPGTRLLVL.

The chain joins TRBV15 to TRBJ2-1; 11 nucleotides align to TRBD2. Germline V gene data show CDR1 as LNHNV and CDR2 as YYDKDF (reference sequence). The V segment lost 3 bases and the J segment 7 bases; nucleotides outside the gene matches: 5. The CDR3 is 15 residues long. DNA of the CDR3: TGTGCCACCAGCAGGGTAGCGGGGGGGCTTAATGAGCAGTTCTTC. Translated: CATSRVAGGLNEQFF.